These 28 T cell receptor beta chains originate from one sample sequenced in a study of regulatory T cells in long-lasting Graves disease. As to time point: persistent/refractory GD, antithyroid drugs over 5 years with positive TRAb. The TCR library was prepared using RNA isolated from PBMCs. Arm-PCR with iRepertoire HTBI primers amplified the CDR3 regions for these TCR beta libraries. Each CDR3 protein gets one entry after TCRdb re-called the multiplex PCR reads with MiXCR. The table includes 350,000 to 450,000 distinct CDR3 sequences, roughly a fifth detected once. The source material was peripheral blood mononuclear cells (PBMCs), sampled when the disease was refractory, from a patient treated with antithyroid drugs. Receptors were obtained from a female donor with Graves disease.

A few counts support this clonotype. CDR3 protein: CASSLSQGLFVYEQYF. The CDR3 DNA sequence: TGTGCCAGCAGCTTAAGTCAAGGGTTGTTCGTTTACGAGCAGTACTTC. The chain is built from TRBV7-8 and TRBJ2-7; no clear D. From germline, CDR1 is SGHVS and CDR2 FQNEAQ. Trimming pared 2 bases from V and 4 bases from J, leaving 18 bases between. CDR3 length: 16 residues.

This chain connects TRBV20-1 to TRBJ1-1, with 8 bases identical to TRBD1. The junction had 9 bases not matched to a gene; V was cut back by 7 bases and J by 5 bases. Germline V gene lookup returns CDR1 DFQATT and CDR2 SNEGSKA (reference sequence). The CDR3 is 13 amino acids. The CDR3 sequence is CSVAGTGETEAFF. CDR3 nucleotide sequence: TGCAGTGTCGCCGGGACAGGTGAGACTGAAGCTTTCTTT.

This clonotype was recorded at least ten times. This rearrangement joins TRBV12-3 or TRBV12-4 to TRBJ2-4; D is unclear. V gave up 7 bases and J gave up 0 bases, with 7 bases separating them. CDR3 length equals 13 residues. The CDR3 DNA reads TGTGCCAGCACCAAGGGAGCCAAAAACATTCAGTACTTC. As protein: CASTKGAKNIQYF.

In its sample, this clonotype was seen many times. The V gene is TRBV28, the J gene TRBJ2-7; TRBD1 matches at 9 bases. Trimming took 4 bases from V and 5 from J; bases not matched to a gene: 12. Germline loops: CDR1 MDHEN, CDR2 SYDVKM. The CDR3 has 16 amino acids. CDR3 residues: CASSSLSGTGIHEQYF. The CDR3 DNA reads TGTGCCAGCAGTTCTTTATCCGGGACAGGGATCCACGAGCAGTACTTC.

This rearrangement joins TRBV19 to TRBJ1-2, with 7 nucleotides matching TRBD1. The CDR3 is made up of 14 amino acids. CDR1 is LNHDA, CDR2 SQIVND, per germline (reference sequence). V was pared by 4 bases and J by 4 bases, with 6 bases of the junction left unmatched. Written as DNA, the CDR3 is TGTGCCAGTAGTAACAGGGGTACGATCTATGGCTACACCTTC. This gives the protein CASSNRGTIYGYTF.

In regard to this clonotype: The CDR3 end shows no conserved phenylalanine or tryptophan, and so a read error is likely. The DNA of the CDR3 is TGTGCTAGTGGTTTGGTACGAAGGACGTACTACGAGCAGTACCTC. This sequence encodes CASGLVRRTYYEQYL. The chain is built from TRBV12-5 and TRBJ2-7; D gene uncertain. The V gene's germline CDR1 is LGHNT and CDR2 FRNRAP. The V end lost 0 bases, the J end lost 3 bases, and 12 bases lay between the germline ends. The CDR3 contains 15 residues.

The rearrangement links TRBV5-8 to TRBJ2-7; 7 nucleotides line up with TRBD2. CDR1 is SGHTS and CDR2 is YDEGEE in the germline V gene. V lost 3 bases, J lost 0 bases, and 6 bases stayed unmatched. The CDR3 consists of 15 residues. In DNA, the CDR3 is TGTGCCAGCAGCTGGGAGGGCTTCCGCTCCTACGAGCAGTACTTC. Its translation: CASSWEGFRSYEQYF.

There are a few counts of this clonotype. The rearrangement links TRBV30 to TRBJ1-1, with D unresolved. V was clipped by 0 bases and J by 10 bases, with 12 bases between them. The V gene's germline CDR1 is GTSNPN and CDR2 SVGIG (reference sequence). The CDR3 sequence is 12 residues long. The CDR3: CAWSVDWDRAFF. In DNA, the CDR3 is TGTGCCTGGAGTGTAGATTGGGATCGAGCTTTCTTT.

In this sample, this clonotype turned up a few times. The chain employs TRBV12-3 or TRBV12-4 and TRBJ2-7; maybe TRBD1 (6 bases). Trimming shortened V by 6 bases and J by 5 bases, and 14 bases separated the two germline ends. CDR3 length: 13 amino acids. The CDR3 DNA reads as TGTGCCAGCAGACGCCAGGGGTTTCACGAGCAGTACTTC. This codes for CASRRQGFHEQYF.

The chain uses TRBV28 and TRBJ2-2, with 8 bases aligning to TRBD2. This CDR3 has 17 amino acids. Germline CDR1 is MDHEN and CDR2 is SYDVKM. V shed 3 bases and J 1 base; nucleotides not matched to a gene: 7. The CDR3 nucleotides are TGTGCCAGCAGTTTGTTCCGGGGACTAGGGAACACCGGGGAGCTGTTTTTT. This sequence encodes CASSLFRGLGNTGELFF.

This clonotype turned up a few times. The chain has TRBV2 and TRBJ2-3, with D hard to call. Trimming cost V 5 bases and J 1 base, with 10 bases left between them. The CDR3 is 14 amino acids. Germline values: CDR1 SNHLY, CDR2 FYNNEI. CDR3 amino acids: CASSPKVGTDTQYF. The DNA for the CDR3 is TGTGCCAGCAGTCCGAAGGTCGGCACAGATACGCAGTATTTT.

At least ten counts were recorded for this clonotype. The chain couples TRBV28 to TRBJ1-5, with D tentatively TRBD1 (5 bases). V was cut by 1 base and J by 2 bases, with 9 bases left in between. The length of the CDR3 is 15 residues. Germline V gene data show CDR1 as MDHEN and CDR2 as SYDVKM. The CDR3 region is CASSLYIGGNQPQHF. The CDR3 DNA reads TGTGCCAGCAGTTTATATATAGGGGGCAATCAGCCCCAGCATTTT.

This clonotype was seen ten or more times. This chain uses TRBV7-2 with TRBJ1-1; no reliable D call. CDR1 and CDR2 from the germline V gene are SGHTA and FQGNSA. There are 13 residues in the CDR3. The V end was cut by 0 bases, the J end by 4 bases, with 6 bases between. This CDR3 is CASSLASFTEAFF. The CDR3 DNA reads TGTGCCAGCAGCTTAGCGAGTTTCACTGAAGCTTTCTTT.

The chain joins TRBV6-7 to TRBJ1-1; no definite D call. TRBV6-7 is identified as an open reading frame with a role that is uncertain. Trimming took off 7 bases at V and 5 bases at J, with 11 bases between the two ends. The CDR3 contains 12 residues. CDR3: CASKKPGTEAFF. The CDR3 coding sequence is TGTGCCAGCAAAAAACCCGGAACTGAAGCTTTCTTT.

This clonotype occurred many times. The DNA of the CDR3 is TGTGCCAGCAGCCAAGCGGGAGGGACCTACGAGCAGTACTTC. Translation gives CASSQAGGTYEQYF. J is TRBJ2-7 and V is TRBV7-3, with TRBD2 matching 10 bases. With 5 bases clipped from V and 2 bases from J, the junction kept 3 bases outside the gene matches. In germline, CDR1 is SGHTA, CDR2 FQGTGA. The CDR3 covers 14 residues.

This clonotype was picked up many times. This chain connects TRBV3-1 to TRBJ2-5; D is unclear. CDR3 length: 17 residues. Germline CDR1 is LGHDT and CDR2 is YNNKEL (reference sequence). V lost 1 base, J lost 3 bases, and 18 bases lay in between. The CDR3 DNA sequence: TGTGCCAGCAGCCAAGCTTGGCGTCGCTCTTGGGAAGAGACCCAGTACTTC. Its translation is CASSQAWRRSWEETQYF.

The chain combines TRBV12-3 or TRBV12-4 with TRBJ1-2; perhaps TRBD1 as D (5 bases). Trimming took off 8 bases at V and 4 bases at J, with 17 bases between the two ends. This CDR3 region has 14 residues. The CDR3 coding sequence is TGTGCCAGCGGGGAGGGGACCACCGGCTATGGCTACACCTTC. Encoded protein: CASGEGTTGYGYTF.

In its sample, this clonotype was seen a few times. CDR3 bases: TGTGCCAGCAGCCTTCGGACAGTAGAAGCTTTCTTT. Protein sequence: CASSLRTVEAFF. This chain uses TRBV6-1 with TRBJ1-1; a weak D match, TRBD1 (6 bases). The CDR3 covers 12 residues. Trimming pared 6 bases from V and 8 bases from J, leaving 13 bases between. Germline CDR1 MNHNS, CDR2 SASEGT.

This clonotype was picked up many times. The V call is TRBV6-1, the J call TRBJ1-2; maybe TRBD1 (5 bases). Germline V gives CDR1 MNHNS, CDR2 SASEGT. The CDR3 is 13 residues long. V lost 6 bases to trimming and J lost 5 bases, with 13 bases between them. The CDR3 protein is CASSPGRIYGYTF. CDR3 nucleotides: TGTGCCAGCAGCCCGGGACGGATATATGGCTACACCTTC.

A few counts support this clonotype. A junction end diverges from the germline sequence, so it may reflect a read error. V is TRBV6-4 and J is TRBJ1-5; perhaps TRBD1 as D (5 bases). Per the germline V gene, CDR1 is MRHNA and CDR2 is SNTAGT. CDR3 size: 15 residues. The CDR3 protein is CASSYSRRGVLPQHF. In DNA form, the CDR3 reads TGTGCCAGCAGTTACTCAAGGAGGGGCGTTTTGCCCCAGCATTTT.

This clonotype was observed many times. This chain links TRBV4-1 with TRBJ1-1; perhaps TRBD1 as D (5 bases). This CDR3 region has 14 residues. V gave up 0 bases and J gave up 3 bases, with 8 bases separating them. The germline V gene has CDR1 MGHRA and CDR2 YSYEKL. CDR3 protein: CASSQEWGYTEAFF. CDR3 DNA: TGCGCCAGCAGCCAAGAGTGGGGGTACACTGAAGCTTTCTTT.

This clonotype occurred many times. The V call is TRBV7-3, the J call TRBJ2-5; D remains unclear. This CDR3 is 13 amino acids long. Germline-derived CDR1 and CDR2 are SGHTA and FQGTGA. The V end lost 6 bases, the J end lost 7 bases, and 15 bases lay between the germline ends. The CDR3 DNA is TGTGCCAGCAGTTACAGCTCCCCGGGGACCCAGTACTTC. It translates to CASSYSSPGTQYF.

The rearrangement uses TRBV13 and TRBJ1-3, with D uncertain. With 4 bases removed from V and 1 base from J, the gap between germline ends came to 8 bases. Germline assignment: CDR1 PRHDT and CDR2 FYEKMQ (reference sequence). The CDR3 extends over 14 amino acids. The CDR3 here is CASSYPDSGNTIYF. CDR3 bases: TGTGCCAGCAGCTACCCCGATTCTGGAAACACCATATATTTT.

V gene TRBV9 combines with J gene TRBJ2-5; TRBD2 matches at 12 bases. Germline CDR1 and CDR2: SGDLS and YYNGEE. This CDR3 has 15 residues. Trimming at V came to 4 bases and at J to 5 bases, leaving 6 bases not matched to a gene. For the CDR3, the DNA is TGTGCCAGCAGCTCAGGACTAGCGGGATGGGAGACCCAGTACTTC. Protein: CASSSGLAGWETQYF.

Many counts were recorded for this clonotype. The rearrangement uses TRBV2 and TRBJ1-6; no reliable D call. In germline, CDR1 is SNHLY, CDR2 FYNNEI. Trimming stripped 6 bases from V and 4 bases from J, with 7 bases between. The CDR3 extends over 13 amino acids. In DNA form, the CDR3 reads TGTGCCAGCAGCCAGAGATATAATTCACCCCTCCACTTT. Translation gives CASSQRYNSPLHF.

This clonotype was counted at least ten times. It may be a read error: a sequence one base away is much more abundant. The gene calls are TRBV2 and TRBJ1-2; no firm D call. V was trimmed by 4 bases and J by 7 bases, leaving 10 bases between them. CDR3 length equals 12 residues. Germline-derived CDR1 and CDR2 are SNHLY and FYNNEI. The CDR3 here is CASSVTYGGYTF. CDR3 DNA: TGTGCCAGCAGTGTCACTTACGGTGGCTACACCTTC.

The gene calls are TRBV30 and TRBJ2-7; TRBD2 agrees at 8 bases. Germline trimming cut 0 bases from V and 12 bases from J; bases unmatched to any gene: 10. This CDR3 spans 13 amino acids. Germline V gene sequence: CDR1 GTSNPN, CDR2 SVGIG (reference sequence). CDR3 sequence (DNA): TGTGCCTGGAGTGTACCTGGGAGCGGGAGTGTGTACTTC. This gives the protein CAWSVPGSGSVYF. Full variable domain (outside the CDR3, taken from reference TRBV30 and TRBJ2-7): SQTIHQWPATLVQPVGSPLSLECTVEGTSNPNLYWYRQAAGRGLQLLFYSVGIGQISSEVPQNLSASRPQDRQFILSSKKLLLSDSGFYLCAWSVPGSGSVYFGPGTRLTVT.

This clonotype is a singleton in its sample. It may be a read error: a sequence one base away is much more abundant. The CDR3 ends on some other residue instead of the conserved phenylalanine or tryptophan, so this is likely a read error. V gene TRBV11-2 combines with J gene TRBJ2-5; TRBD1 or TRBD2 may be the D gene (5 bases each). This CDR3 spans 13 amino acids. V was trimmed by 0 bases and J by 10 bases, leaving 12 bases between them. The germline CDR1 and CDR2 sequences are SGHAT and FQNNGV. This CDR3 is CASSLDRGVSQYL. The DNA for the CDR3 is TGTGCCAGCAGCTTAGATCGAGGGGTTAGCCAGTACCTC.